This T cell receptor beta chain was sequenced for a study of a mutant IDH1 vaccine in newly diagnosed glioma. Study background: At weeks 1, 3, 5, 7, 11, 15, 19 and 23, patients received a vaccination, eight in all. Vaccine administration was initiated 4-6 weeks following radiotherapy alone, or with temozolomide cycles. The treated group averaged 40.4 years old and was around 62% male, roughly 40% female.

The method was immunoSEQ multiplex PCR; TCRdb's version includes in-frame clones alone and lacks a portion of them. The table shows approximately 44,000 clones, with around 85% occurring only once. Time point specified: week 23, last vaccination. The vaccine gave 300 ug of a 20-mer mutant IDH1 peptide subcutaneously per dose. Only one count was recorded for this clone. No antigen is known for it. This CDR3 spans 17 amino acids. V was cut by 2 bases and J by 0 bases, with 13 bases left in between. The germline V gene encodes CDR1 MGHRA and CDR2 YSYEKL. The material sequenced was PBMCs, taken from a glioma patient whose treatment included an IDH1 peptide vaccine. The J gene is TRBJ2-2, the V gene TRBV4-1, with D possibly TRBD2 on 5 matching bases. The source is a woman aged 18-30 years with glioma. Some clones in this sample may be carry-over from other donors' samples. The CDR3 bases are TGCGCCAGCAGCCAATTACGCGGGCAACCGAACACCGGGGAGCTGTTTTTT. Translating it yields CASSQLRGQPNTGELFF.